This T cell receptor (beta chain) was retrieved from a study of blood T cell dynamics during melanoma immunotherapy. The V gene's germline CDR1 is SEHNR and CDR2 FQNEAQ (reference sequence). The CDR3 is made up of 13 amino acids. V lost 3 bases and J lost 1, with 6 bases in between. Clones were sequenced by immunoSEQ multiplex PCR, and TCRdb holds only the in-frame ones, with some missing. The table shows approximately 9,600 clones, with 88% occurring only once. Regarding time point: pre-treatment baseline. Here the sequenced sample was blood, taken from a patient treated with checkpoint blockade. V gene TRBV7-9 combines with J gene TRBJ2-5; no reliable D call. The clonotype comes from a human donor with melanoma. The CDR3 DNA is TGTGCCAGCAGCTTCCGGCCCCAAGAGACCCAGTACTTC. It yields the protein CASSFRPQETQYF.